The source of this T cell receptor beta chain is a study of technical replicates of blood from a few donors. On this clone itself: Other DNA sequences in the sample encode the same CDR3.

Profiling relied on immunoSEQ multiplex PCR, and the TCRdb table lists in-frame clones only, not all of them. The sample has tens of thousands of clones, 94% seen once. Per germline, CDR1 SGHNT and CDR2 YYREEE (reference sequence). Trimming left V 1 base short and J 4 bases short, with 8 bases between. The CDR3 has 13 amino acids. Sequenced input: T cells isolated from PBMCs. This sequence originates from a human donor in good health. This chain connects TRBV5-4 to TRBJ1-1; TRBD1 is a possible D gene (5 bases). The CDR3 loop is CASSLNRGTEAFF. For the CDR3, the DNA is TGTGCCAGCAGCTTGAATAGGGGCACTGAAGCTTTCTTT.